Each of the 30 T cell receptor beta chains below was sequenced from the same sample in a study of T cell responses to AZD1222 COVID-19 vaccine. TCRdb keeps only in-frame clones here, not all; method: immunoSEQ multiplex PCR. This repertoire shows approximately 140,000 clones, 80% to 90% found once; its top ten account for 2.5% to 3.5%. This material consisted of peripheral blood, taken on day 0 of AZD1222 vaccination. The receptors here all came from an adult in good health.

The chain has TRBV4-3 and TRBJ2-1; no clear D. Deletions cut 1 base from V and 3 bases from J, with 10 bases between. The CDR3 spans 15 residues. Germline lookup yields CDR1 LGHNA and CDR2 YSLEER. The chain's CDR3 is CASSQGGTSYNEQFF. CDR3 DNA sequence: TGCGCCAGCAGCCAAGGGGGTACGAGCTACAATGAGCAGTTCTTC.

Only one count was recorded for this clone. The gene calls are TRBV7-6 and TRBJ1-5; D is unresolved. Germline assignment: CDR1 SGHVS and CDR2 FNYEAQ. This CDR3 has 15 amino acids. Deletions cut 1 base from V and 1 base from J, with 8 bases between. CDR3 sequence reads: CASSLGQLSNQPQHF. CDR3 nucleotides: TGTGCCAGCAGCTTAGGGCAGCTAAGCAATCAGCCCCAGCATTTT.

Points on this clone: The sample carries other DNA sequences with the same CDR3. V and J are TRBV27 and TRBJ1-1; D not certain. The CDR3 sequence is 13 residues long. The germline V gene encodes CDR1 MNHEY and CDR2 SMNVEV (reference sequence). V dropped 3 bases and J dropped 1 base, with 6 bases sitting between them. CDR3 sequence: CASSFAGNTEAFF. As DNA, the CDR3 is TGTGCCAGCAGTTTTGCTGGGAACACTGAAGCTTTCTTT.

This clone was counted between two and nine times. The chain couples TRBV4-2 to TRBJ2-1; 8 positions match TRBD2. This CDR3 contains 16 residues. The V gene's germline CDR1 is LGHNA and CDR2 YNFKEQ. V gave up 0 bases and J gave up 9 bases; unmatched junction bases: 10. The DNA of the CDR3 is TGTGCCAGCAGCCAAGATTTTGCGGGACTAGATGGTGAGCAGTTCTTC. It translates to CASSQDFAGLDGEQFF.

The count of this clone is one. The genes are TRBV5-8 and TRBJ2-5; 9 nucleotides align to TRBD1. With V trimmed by 5 bases and J by 4 bases, 3 bases remained unmatched. In germline, CDR1 is SGHTS, CDR2 YDEGEE. This CDR3 is built from 13 residues. The CDR3 reads CASRDRGRETQYF. The DNA for the CDR3 is TGTGCCAGCAGGGACAGGGGAAGAGAGACCCAGTACTTC.

V usage is TRBV7-9 and J usage is TRBJ2-1, with TRBD2 matching over 14 bases. With 3 bases clipped from V and 6 bases from J, the junction kept 13 bases outside the gene matches. Germline-derived CDR1 and CDR2 are SEHNR and FQNEAQ (reference sequence). This CDR3 has 19 residues. The CDR3, as DNA: TGTGCCAGCAGCTTTCCACGAGGACTAGCGGGAGGATCGGGCAATGAGCAGTTCTTC. Translating it yields CASSFPRGLAGGSGNEQFF.

The chain has TRBV5-6 and TRBJ1-5; D gene unclear. The V end was cut by 0 bases, the J end by 5 bases, with 3 bases between. This CDR3 has 12 amino acids. Germline V lookup: CDR1 SGHDT, CDR2 YYEEEE. The CDR3 DNA sequence: TGTGCCAGCAGCTTGGGGGATCAGCCCCAGCATTTT. Translated, it gives CASSLGDQPQHF.

The J gene is TRBJ2-3, the V gene TRBV10-3; D gene unclear. Germline V CDR1 and CDR2: ENHRY, SYGVKD. The CDR3 is 13 amino acids. The V and J ends lost 4 bases and 1 base respectively, with 6 bases between them. The CDR3: CAISGGGTDTQYF. CDR3 DNA: TGTGCCATCAGTGGTGGGGGCACAGATACGCAGTATTTT.

The rearrangement joins TRBV19 to TRBJ1-2; D is unresolved. Per the germline V gene, CDR1 is LNHDA and CDR2 is SQIVND (reference sequence). Trimming left V 5 bases short and J 4 bases short, with 23 bases between. The CDR3 contains 17 residues. CDR3 in DNA: TGTGCCAGTAGTCCCGAGATGGGAGTCCACTCCTCCTATGGCTACACCTTC. Residues: CASSPEMGVHSSYGYTF.

The V call is TRBV7-2, the J call TRBJ1-2; 12 bases are a match to TRBD1. The trim removed 0 bases at V and 6 bases at J, leaving 5 bases unmatched. Germline-derived CDR1 and CDR2 are SGHTA and FQGNSA. The CDR3 is made up of 16 amino acids. CDR3 residues: CASSLAPGQGAHGYTF. Written as DNA, the CDR3 is TGTGCCAGCAGCTTAGCTCCGGGACAGGGGGCCCATGGCTACACCTTC.

The sample holds a few counts of this clone. J is TRBJ1-3 and V is TRBV5-6; D unclear. Germline lookup yields CDR1 SGHDT and CDR2 YYEEEE. V dropped 3 bases and J dropped 4 bases, with 14 bases sitting between them. The CDR3 is 15 amino acids. The CDR3 protein is CASSSATKFGNTIYF. CDR3 sequence (DNA): TGTGCCAGCAGCTCAGCAACTAAGTTCGGAAACACCATATATTTT.

The V call is TRBV6-6, the J call TRBJ1-1; D call uncertain. The CDR3 spans 15 residues. From germline, CDR1 is MNHNY and CDR2 SVGAGI (reference sequence). V was cut by 2 bases and J by 1 base, with 11 bases left in between. CDR3 bases: TGTGCCAGCAGTTACCGCCTAGCGTCGAACACTGAAGCTTTCTTT. Its protein product is CASSYRLASNTEAFF.

This sequence joins TRBV7-6 and TRBJ1-2; no definite D call. The CDR3 sequence is 15 residues long. The ends were cut back, 5 bases at V and 5 bases at J, with 18 bases in the middle. CDR1 and CDR2 from the germline V gene are SGHVS and FNYEAQ. This CDR3 reads CASSQFGPSQYGYTF. The CDR3 coding sequence is TGTGCCAGCAGCCAATTTGGGCCCTCTCAGTATGGCTACACCTTC. Together with reference TRBV7-6 and TRBJ1-2, the CDR3 gives the full variable domain: GAGVSQSPRYKVTKRGQDVALRCDPISGHVSLYWYRQALGQGPEFLTYFNYEAQQDKSGLPNDRFSAERPEGSISTLTIQRTEQRDSAMYRCASSQFGPSQYGYTFGSGTRLTVV.

The rearrangement joins TRBV24-1 to TRBJ2-3; D may be TRBD1 (5 bases). The CDR3 runs to 17 residues. The V end lost 4 bases, the J end lost 6 bases, and 22 bases lay between the germline ends. CDR1 is KGHDR and CDR2 is SFDVKD in the germline V gene. The CDR3 sequence: CATSEPNSADPGDTQYF. As DNA, the CDR3 is TGTGCCACCAGTGAGCCTAATTCTGCCGACCCAGGGGATACGCAGTATTTT.

This chain links TRBV7-2 with TRBJ1-5, with D hard to call. Trimming cost V 0 bases and J 2 bases, with 8 bases left between them. The CDR3 runs to 15 residues. Germline assignment: CDR1 SGHTA and CDR2 FQGNSA. DNA for the CDR3: TGTGCCAGCAGCTTAGCGATGGATCGCAATCAGCCCCAGCATTTT. It is translated as CASSLAMDRNQPQHF.

The chain joins TRBV12-3 or TRBV12-4 to TRBJ2-1; the D gene is possibly TRBD1 (6 bases). Trimming pared 5 bases from V and 7 bases from J, leaving 9 bases between. The CDR3 consists of 12 residues. CDR3 residues: CASSAQGNEQFF. The CDR3 DNA reads TGTGCCAGCAGTGCACAGGGAAATGAGCAGTTCTTC.

The count of this clone is one. J is TRBJ1-2 and V is TRBV20-1; D is perhaps TRBD1 (5 bases). The ends were cut back, 3 bases at V and 2 bases at J, with 16 bases in the middle. CDR3 length: 15 residues. Per germline, CDR1 DFQATT and CDR2 SNEGSKA (reference sequence). DNA of the CDR3: TGCAGTGCTAGTGAGGTCTACAGGCGAAACTATGGCTACACCTTC. Translation gives CSASEVYRRNYGYTF.

The chain recombines TRBV2 with TRBJ1-5; 9 positions match TRBD1. Looked up from germline, CDR1 is SNHLY and CDR2 is FYNNEI. The CDR3 length is 17 residues. Trimming cost V 6 bases and J 0 bases; bases outside gene matches: 9. In DNA, the CDR3 is TGTGCCAGCAGCCAGTGGGGACAGGGATATAGCAATCAGCCCCAGCATTTT. This encodes CASSQWGQGYSNQPQHF.

The CDR3 region is CASSWGLALEQYF. DNA of the CDR3: TGTGCCAGCAGTTGGGGACTAGCCCTCGAGCAGTACTTC. The rearrangement uses TRBV28 and TRBJ2-7, with 9 bases identical to TRBD2. This CDR3 is 13 amino acids long. The germline V gene encodes CDR1 MDHEN and CDR2 SYDVKM. V shed 4 bases, J shed 6 bases, and the junction held 4 bases outside the gene matches.

The V gene is TRBV28, the J gene TRBJ2-1; 10 positions agree with TRBD2. This CDR3 region has 17 residues. CDR1 and CDR2 from the germline V gene are MDHEN and SYDVKM. Trimming took 7 bases from V and 1 from J; bases not matched to a gene: 10. The CDR3, as DNA: TGTGCCAGCAAGAGTTATAGCGGGAGGAGGTCCTACAATGAGCAGTTCTTC. Amino acids: CASKSYSGRRSYNEQFF. Variable domain in full (rest from reference TRBV28 and TRBJ2-1): DVKVTQSSRYLVKRTGEKVFLECVQDMDHENMFWYRQDPGLGLRLIYFSYDVKMKEKGDIPEGYSVSREKKERFSLILESASTNQTSMYLCASKSYSGRRSYNEQFFGPGTRLTVL.

This clone was detected only once. Here the CDR3 reads CASSPPAATNEKLFF. The DNA for the CDR3 is TGTGCCAGCTCACCACCCGCCGCAACTAATGAAAAACTGTTTTTT. V gene TRBV18 combines with J gene TRBJ1-4; D remains unclear. The CDR3 length is 15 residues. V was clipped by 0 bases and J by 0 bases, with 5 bases between them. Germline lookup yields CDR1 KGHSH and CDR2 LQKENI.

This clone was counted a single time. This rearrangement joins TRBV18 to TRBJ2-5, with 9 bases matching TRBD1. Germline assignment: CDR1 KGHSH and CDR2 LQKENI. This CDR3 has 16 amino acids. V shed 0 bases and J 5 bases; nucleotides not matched to a gene: 7. The CDR3 reads CASSPPQNRGRETQYF. DNA of the CDR3: TGTGCCAGCTCACCACCGCAGAACAGGGGGCGGGAGACCCAGTACTTC.

The V gene is TRBV3-1 (or the pseudogene TRBV3-2), the J gene TRBJ2-3; 11 bases match TRBD2. With V trimmed by 1 base and J by 4 bases, 4 bases remained unmatched. This CDR3 contains 16 residues. Germline V gives CDR1 LGHDT, CDR2 YNNKEL (reference sequence). The CDR3 protein is CASSQVRTSGSDTQYF. The CDR3 DNA is TGTGCCAGCAGCCAAGTGAGGACTAGCGGGTCAGATACGCAGTATTTT.

This rearrangement joins TRBV28 to TRBJ1-2; TRBD1 agrees at 12 bases. The ends lost 4 bases at V and 6 bases at J; junction bases unmatched: 9. There are 16 residues in the CDR3. CDR1 MDHEN and CDR2 SYDVKM come from the germline V gene. The CDR3 nucleotides read TGTGCCAGCAGTTCCACCGGGACAGGGGGCGGACATGGCTACACCTTC. Its translation is CASSSTGTGGGHGYTF.

This clone was found once. The rearrangement uses TRBV9 and TRBJ2-3, with TRBD2 matching 10 bases. The CDR3 is 16 residues long. Germline V gene sequence: CDR1 SGDLS, CDR2 YYNGEE. The V segment lost 0 bases and the J segment 2 bases; nucleotides outside the gene matches: 3. CDR3 region: CASSVGAGGFTDTQYF. As DNA, the CDR3 is TGTGCCAGCAGCGTAGGAGCGGGGGGGTTCACAGATACGCAGTATTTT.

The rearrangement uses TRBV6-2 or TRBV6-3 and TRBJ2-3; 10 nucleotides agree with TRBD2. The CDR3 totals 15 residues. CDR1 and CDR2 from the germline V gene are MNHEY and SVGEGT. V lost 6 bases and J lost 4; bases outside the gene matches: 7. The CDR3 is CASSLLAGSADTQYF. The DNA for the CDR3 is TGTGCCAGCAGCCTACTAGCGGGGTCTGCAGATACGCAGTATTTT.

This clone has just a few counts. This chain uses TRBV12-3 or TRBV12-4 with TRBJ1-6; the D gene is possibly TRBD1 (6 bases). The ends were cut back, 6 bases at V and 13 bases at J, with 16 bases in the middle. The CDR3 sequence is 13 residues long. This CDR3 is CASRGAFISPLHF. The CDR3, as DNA: TGTGCCAGCAGGGGGGCCTTTATATCGCCCCTCCACTTT.

J is TRBJ2-1 and V is TRBV7-7, with 7 bases lining up with TRBD2. Germline CDR1 reads SSHAT; CDR2 reads FNYEAQ (reference sequence). The CDR3 has 15 residues. V gave up 2 bases and J gave up 6 bases; unmatched junction bases: 7. The CDR3 loop is CASSLYSSGVNEQFF. CDR3 DNA sequence: TGTGCCAGCAGCTTATATTCAAGCGGGGTCAATGAGCAGTTCTTC.

The rearrangement joins TRBV5-8 to TRBJ1-5; no clear D gene. The germline gives CDR1 SGHTS, CDR2 YDEGEE. V was trimmed by 4 bases and J by 0 bases, leaving 11 bases between them. The CDR3 is made up of 15 amino acids. CDR3 in DNA: TGTGCCAGCAGCGTAACAGTGGGTAGCAATCAGCCCCAGCATTTT. Its protein product is CASSVTVGSNQPQHF.

The table lists this clone with a count of one. The chain couples TRBV29-1 to TRBJ2-1; TRBD1 matches at 7 bases. CDR3 length equals 15 residues. CDR1 and CDR2 from the germline V gene are SQVTM and ANQGSEA. V was clipped by 2 bases and J by 5 bases; unmatched bases: 9. This CDR3 reads CSVEYRGSGHNEQFF. The CDR3 coding sequence is TGCAGCGTTGAATACAGGGGAAGTGGACACAATGAGCAGTTCTTC.